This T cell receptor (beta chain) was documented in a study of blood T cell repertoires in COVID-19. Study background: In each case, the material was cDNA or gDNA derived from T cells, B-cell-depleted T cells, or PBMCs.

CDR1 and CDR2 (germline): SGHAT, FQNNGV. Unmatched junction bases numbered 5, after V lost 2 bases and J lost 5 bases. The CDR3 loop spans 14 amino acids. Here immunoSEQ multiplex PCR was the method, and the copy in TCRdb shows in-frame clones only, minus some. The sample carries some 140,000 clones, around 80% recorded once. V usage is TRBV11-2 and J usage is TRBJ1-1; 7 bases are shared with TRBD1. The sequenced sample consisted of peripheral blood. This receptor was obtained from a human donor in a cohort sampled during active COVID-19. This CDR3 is CASSLLRGQTEAFF. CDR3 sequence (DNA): TGTGCCAGCAGCTTACTGAGGGGGCAAACTGAAGCTTTCTTT.